The 8 T cell receptor beta chains below come from one sample, sequenced in a study of cytomegalovirus exposure and HLA in healthy donors. In the PCR, 60 Vbeta and 13 Jbeta primers were used. Clones were read by immunoSEQ multiplex PCR, and TCRdb kept only the in-frame ones, dropping some. Of around 150,000 clones in the sample, roughly 84% were seen once. What was sequenced was PBMCs. The receptors were gathered from a woman between 18 and 29 years old in good health and CMV-seronegative.

This clone was seen a handful of times. The chain combines TRBV6-5 with TRBJ2-3; 10 bases align to TRBD1. Unmatched junction bases numbered 6, after V lost 2 bases and J lost 4 bases. CDR3 length: 16 amino acids. Germline V lookup: CDR1 MNHEY, CDR2 SVGAGI. CDR3 amino acids: CASSYPGQGGSDTQYF. The CDR3 DNA sequence: TGTGCCAGCAGTTACCCCGGACAGGGGGGATCAGATACGCAGTATTTT.

The J gene is TRBJ1-6, the V gene TRBV7-2, with 7 bases matching TRBD1. This CDR3 has 16 amino acids. V shed 4 bases, J shed 5 bases, and the junction held 8 bases outside the gene matches. Germline CDR1 and CDR2: SGHTA and FQGNSA. Here the CDR3 reads CASSYPYRGDNSPLHF. The CDR3 DNA reads as TGTGCCAGCAGCTACCCGTACAGGGGTGATAATTCACCCCTCCACTTT.

V and J are TRBV29-1 and TRBJ1-2; 12 nucleotides agree with TRBD1. V dropped 6 bases and J dropped 3; count of bases not matched to a gene: 11. Germline V lookup: CDR1 SQVTM, CDR2 ANQGSEA. The CDR3 consists of 16 residues. The CDR3: CSVGGGQGAGDYGYTF. CDR3 DNA: TGCAGCGTCGGAGGGGGACAGGGGGCTGGGGACTATGGCTACACCTTC.

The rearrangement joins TRBV28 to TRBJ1-1, with D possibly TRBD1 on 6 matching bases. Germline assignment: CDR1 MDHEN and CDR2 SYDVKM. This CDR3 is built from 16 residues. V lost 5 bases and J 4 bases, leaving 20 bases between the germline ends. CDR3 in DNA: TGTGCCAGCAGTCCGGGACACCGAAAAGGAGGCACTGAAGCTTTCTTT. Protein product: CASSPGHRKGGTEAFF.

J is TRBJ2-1 and V is TRBV2; TRBD2 matches 7 bases. Germline CDR1 SNHLY, CDR2 FYNNEI. Trimming removed 11 bases from V and 5 bases from J; junction bases left unmatched: 12. The CDR3 is made up of 14 amino acids. CDR3 amino acids: CAGFRDYVHNEQFF. CDR3 DNA: TGTGCCGGGTTCCGGGACTACGTCCACAATGAGCAGTTCTTC.

The rearrangement joins TRBV19 to TRBJ1-5, with D possibly being TRBD1 (5 bases). V dropped 7 bases and J dropped 1 base, with 14 bases sitting between them. The length of the CDR3 is 15 residues. From germline, CDR1 is LNHDA and CDR2 SQIVND (reference sequence). CDR3 bases: TGTGCCAGTACCATGGGGGGGGACAGCAATCAGCCCCAGCATTTT. Its translation is CASTMGGDSNQPQHF.

This rearrangement joins TRBV19 to TRBJ2-5, with 7 positions matching TRBD1. This CDR3 is built from 15 residues. V lost 5 bases, J lost 4 bases, and 10 bases stayed unmatched. Germline V gene lookup returns CDR1 LNHDA and CDR2 SQIVND (reference sequence). Here the CDR3 reads CASSRDRAAGETQYF. The DNA of the CDR3 is TGTGCCAGTAGTCGAGACAGGGCGGCGGGAGAGACCCAGTACTTC.

This chain links TRBV5-1 with TRBJ1-2, with D hard to call. Germline V gene lookup returns CDR1 SGHRS and CDR2 YFSETQ. The CDR3 runs 13 residues. The ends were cut back, 0 bases at V and 1 base at J, with 4 bases in the middle. CDR3 sequence reads: CASSLGDNYGYTF. In nucleotides, the CDR3 is TGCGCCAGCAGCTTGGGCGATAACTATGGCTACACCTTC.